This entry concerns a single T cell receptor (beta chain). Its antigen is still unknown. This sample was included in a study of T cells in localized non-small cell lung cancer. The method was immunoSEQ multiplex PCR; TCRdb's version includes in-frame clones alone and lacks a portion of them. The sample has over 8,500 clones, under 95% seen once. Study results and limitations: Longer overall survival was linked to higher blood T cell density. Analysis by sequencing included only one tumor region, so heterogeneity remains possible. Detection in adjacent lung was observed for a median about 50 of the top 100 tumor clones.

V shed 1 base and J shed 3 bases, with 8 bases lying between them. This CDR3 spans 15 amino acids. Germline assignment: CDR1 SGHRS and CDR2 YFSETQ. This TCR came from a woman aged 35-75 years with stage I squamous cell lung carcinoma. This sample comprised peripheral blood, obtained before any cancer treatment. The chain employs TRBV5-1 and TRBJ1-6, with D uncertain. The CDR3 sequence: CASSLSSIYNSPLHF. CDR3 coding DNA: TGCGCCAGCAGCTTGTCCAGCATCTATAATTCACCCCTCCACTTT. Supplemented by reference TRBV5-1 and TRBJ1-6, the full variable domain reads KAGVTQTPRYLIKTRGQQVTLSCSPISGHRSVSWYQQTPGQGLQFLFEYFSETQRNKGNFPGRFSGRQFSNSRSEMNVSTLELGDSALYLCASSLSSIYNSPLHFGNGTRLTVT.